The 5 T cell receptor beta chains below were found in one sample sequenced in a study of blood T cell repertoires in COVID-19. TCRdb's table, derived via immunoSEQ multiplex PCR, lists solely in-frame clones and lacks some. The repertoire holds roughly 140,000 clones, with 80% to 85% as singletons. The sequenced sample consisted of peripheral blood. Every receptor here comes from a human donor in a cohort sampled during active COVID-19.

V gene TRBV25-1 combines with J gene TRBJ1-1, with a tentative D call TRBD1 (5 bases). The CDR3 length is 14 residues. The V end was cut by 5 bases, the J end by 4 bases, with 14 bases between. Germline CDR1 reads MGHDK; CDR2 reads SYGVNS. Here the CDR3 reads CASSQGQGGTEAFF. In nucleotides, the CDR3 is TGTGCCAGCAGTCAAGGGCAGGGCGGCACTGAAGCTTTCTTT. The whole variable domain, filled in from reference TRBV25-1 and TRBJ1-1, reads EADIYQTPRYLVIGTGKKITLECSQTMGHDKMYWYQQDPGMELHLIHYSYGVNSTEKGDLSSESTVSRIRTEHFPLTLESARPSHTSQYLCASSQGQGGTEAFFGQGTRLTVV.

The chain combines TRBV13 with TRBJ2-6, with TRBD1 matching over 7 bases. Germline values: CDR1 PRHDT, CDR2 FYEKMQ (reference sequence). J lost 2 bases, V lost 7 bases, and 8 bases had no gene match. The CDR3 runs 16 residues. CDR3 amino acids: CASTLDRVAGANVLTF. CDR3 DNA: TGTGCCAGCACCCTCGACAGGGTTGCTGGGGCCAACGTCCTGACTTTC.

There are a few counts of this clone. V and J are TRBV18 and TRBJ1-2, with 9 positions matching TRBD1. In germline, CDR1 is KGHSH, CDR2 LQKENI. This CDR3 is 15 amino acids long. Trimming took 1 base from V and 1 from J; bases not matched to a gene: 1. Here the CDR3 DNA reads TGTGCCAGCTCACCACGGGACAGGGTTAACTATGGCTACACCTTC. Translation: CASSPRDRVNYGYTF.

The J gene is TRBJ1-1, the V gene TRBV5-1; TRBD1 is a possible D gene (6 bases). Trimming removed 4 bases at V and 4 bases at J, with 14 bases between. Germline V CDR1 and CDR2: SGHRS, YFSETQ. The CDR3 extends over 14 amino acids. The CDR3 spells CASSTGDTRTEAFF. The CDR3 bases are TGCGCCAGCAGCACCGGGGACACCCGCACTGAAGCTTTCTTT.

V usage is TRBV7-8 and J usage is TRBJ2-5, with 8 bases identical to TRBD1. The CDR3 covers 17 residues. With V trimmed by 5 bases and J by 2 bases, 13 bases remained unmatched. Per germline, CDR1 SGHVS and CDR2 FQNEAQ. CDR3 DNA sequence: TGTGCCAGCAGCCTATCCCCAACAGGGGGAACACAAGAGACCCAGTACTTC. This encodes CASSLSPTGGTQETQYF.